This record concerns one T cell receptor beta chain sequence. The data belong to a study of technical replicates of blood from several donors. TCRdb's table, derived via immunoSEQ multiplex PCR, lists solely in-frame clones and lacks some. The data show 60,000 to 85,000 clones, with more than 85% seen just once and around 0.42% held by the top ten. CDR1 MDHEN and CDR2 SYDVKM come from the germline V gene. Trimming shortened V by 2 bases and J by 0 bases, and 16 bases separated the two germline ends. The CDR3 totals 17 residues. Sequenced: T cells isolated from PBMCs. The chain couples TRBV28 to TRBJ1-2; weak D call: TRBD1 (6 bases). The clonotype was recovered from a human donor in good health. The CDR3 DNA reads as TGTGCCAGCAGTTTAGGGCCCCGGGACAAAGCTAACTATGGCTACACCTTC. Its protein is CASSLGPRDKANYGYTF.